The rows below give T cell receptor beta chains drawn from one sample of a study of T cells after yellow fever vaccination. TCRdb re-derived calls from the 5' RACE reads in MiXCR, one entry per CDR3 protein. Of around 53,000 distinct CDR3 sequences in the sample, 6.6% were seen once. This sample comprised CD8+ T cells not binding an NS4B(214-222) dextramer, sorted from PBMCs, obtained around 45 days after the first yellow fever vaccination. Receptors originate from a man between 18 and 29 years old who received the YFV17D yellow fever vaccine. CDR3s include the opening cysteine and the closing phenylalanine or tryptophan. The D gene is left open where the match is weak. Part of the rows lack a size; the others show once, few, many or a class for expanded clones.

j_call	clone_size	d_call	v_call	cdr3_aa	cdr3_nt
TRBJ2-1	many	NA	TRBV4-3	CASSQAVRSNEQFF	TGCGCCAGCAGCCAAGCCGTGAGGTCCAATGAGCAGTTCTTC
TRBJ2-7	NA	NA	TRBV1	CTSSQDTGLAGAYEQYF	TGCACCAGCAGCCAAGATACGGGACTAGCGGGGGCCTACGAGCAGTACTTC
TRBJ2-3	few	TRBD1	TRBV7-9	CASSPPTGLSTDTQYF	TGTGCCAGCAGCCCGCCGACAGGGCTCAGCACAGATACGCAGTATTTT
TRBJ2-3	few	NA	TRBV12-3/TRBV12-4	CASSLGSGYTDTQYF	TGTGCCAGCAGTTTAGGTAGCGGCTACACAGATACGCAGTATTTT
TRBJ2-5	few	NA	TRBV19	CASKPWSGQETQYF	TGTGCCAGCAAACCTTGGAGCGGCCAAGAGACCCAGTACTTC
TRBJ2-4	many	TRBD1	TRBV5-6	CASSSGGRGYF	TGTGCCAGCAGCTCAGGGGGCCGGGGGTACTTC
TRBJ1-1	many	NA	TRBV29-1	CSVVGSENTEAFF	TGCAGCGTTGTGGGTTCAGAGAACACTGAAGCTTTCTTT
TRBJ2-3	NA	NA	TRBV4-1	CASSQDRGKGGWGYF	TGCGCCAGCAGCCAAGATCGGGGTAAGGGGGGCTGGGGGTATTTT
TRBJ2-3	few	NA	TRBV12-3/TRBV12-4	CASTALGVADTQYF	TGTGCCAGCACCGCCCTCGGGGTCGCAGATACGCAGTATTTT
TRBJ2-3	few	TRBD2	TRBV6-1	CASSLTSGGGDTQYF	TGTGCCAGCAGCCTAACTAGCGGTGGTGGAGATACGCAGTATTTT
TRBJ2-1	NA	NA	TRBV20-1	CSASATDLTEQFF	TGCAGTGCTTCCGCAACAGACCTCACCGAGCAGTTCTTC
TRBJ1-3	few	NA	TRBV29-1	CSVVGGGLGNTIYF	TGCAGCGTTGTGGGGGGCGGCCTTGGAAACACCATATATTTT
TRBJ2-7	NA	NA	TRBV19	CASNGIQEQYF	TGTGCCAGTAATGGGATCCAAGAGCAGTACTTC
TRBJ2-3	NA	NA	TRBV6-6	CASSGETDTQYF	TGTGCCAGCAGTGGGGAGACAGATACGCAGTATTTT
TRBJ2-3	many	TRBD1	TRBV7-9	CASSLAKTGPTDTQYF	TGTGCCAGCAGCTTAGCTAAGACAGGGCCCACAGATACGCAGTATTTT
TRBJ2-7	NA	NA	TRBV20-1	CSASGTPNPGRSTEQYF	TGCAGTGCTAGTGGAACCCCCAATCCGGGGAGATCAACCGAGCAGTACTTC
TRBJ2-3	many	NA	TRBV19	CASSIEVYTDTQYF	TGTGCCAGTAGTATTGAAGTGTACACAGATACGCAGTATTTT
TRBJ1-5	NA	TRBD1	TRBV30	CAWSAWDRGSQPQHF	TGTGCCTGGAGTGCCTGGGACAGGGGGAGTCAGCCCCAGCATTTT
TRBJ1-2	few	NA	TRBV11-2	CASSTFEDSAYGYTF	TGTGCCAGCAGCACGTTCGAAGACAGTGCTTATGGCTACACCTTC
TRBJ2-5	few	TRBD2	TRBV25-1	CASSGTSGVGETQYF	TGTGCCAGCAGTGGGACTAGCGGGGTAGGGGAGACCCAGTACTTC
TRBJ1-4	few	NA	TRBV7-7	CASSRTGAAAEKLFF	TGTGCCAGCAGCCGTACCGGGGCCGCGGCAGAAAAACTGTTTTTT
TRBJ2-7	few	NA	TRBV6-5	CASTGTFYEQYF	TGTGCCAGCACCGGGACCTTCTACGAGCAGTACTTC
TRBJ2-2	many	NA	TRBV12-3/TRBV12-4	CASSLVGYTGELFF	TGTGCCAGCAGTTTAGTGGGATACACCGGGGAGCTGTTTTTT
TRBJ2-1	many	TRBD2	TRBV5-1	CASSLGTSAEQFF	TGCGCCAGCAGCTTGGGGACTAGCGCCGAGCAGTTCTTC
TRBJ1-1	NA	TRBD1	TRBV11-2	CASSLGLRTGGAERLGTEAFF	TGTGCCAGCAGCTTAGGTCTTCGGACAGGGGGCGCGGAAAGGCTGGGCACTGAAGCTTTCTTT
TRBJ2-4	NA	TRBD2	TRBV20-1	CSASSSGGLYIQYF	TGCAGTGCTAGTTCAAGCGGGGGGTTGTACATTCAGTACTTC
TRBJ2-2	many	NA	TRBV6-2/TRBV6-3	CASREGREATGELFF	TGTGCCAGCAGAGAGGGTAGGGAGGCCACCGGGGAGCTGTTTTTT
TRBJ2-7	few	TRBD2	TRBV19	CASSPTSGGDSSYEQYF	TGTGCCAGTAGTCCGACTAGCGGGGGTGATAGCTCCTACGAGCAGTACTTC
TRBJ1-4	few	NA	TRBV30	CAWSGTPDEKLFF	TGTGCCTGGAGCGGGACACCCGATGAAAAACTGTTTTTT
TRBJ2-7	many	NA	TRBV29-1	CSVKQFNSYEQYF	TGCAGCGTTAAACAGTTCAACTCCTACGAGCAGTACTTC
TRBJ1-5	NA	NA	TRBV7-9	CASSWGVSNQPQHF	TGTGCCAGCAGCTGGGGGGTGAGCAATCAGCCCCAGCATTTT
TRBJ1-2	NA	NA	TRBV3-1	CASSLAGANYGYTF	TGTGCCAGCAGCCTTGCAGGGGCTAACTATGGCTACACCTTC
TRBJ1-6	NA	NA	TRBV28	CASGDPGGPLHF	TGTGCCAGCGGAGACCCGGGGGGACCCCTCCACTTT
TRBJ1-1	many	NA	TRBV7-2	CASSWPGEITEAFF	TGTGCCAGCAGCTGGCCCGGGGAGATCACTGAAGCTTTCTTT
TRBJ2-2	many	NA	TRBV6-5	CASSYGLYTGELFF	TGTGCCAGCAGTTACGGCCTTTACACCGGGGAGCTGTTTTTT
TRBJ2-1	NA	NA	TRBV6-2/TRBV6-3	CASSLWGAEQFF	TGTGCCAGCAGTTTATGGGGGGCTGAGCAGTTCTTC
TRBJ2-3	NA	NA	TRBV6-5	CASSYSAGGDTQYF	TGTGCCAGCAGTTACTCGGCAGGCGGAGATACGCAGTATTTT
TRBJ2-3	few	TRBD1	TRBV13	CASSLRDRHSTDTQYF	TGTGCCAGCAGCCTCCGGGACAGACATAGCACAGATACGCAGTATTTT
TRBJ1-2	NA	NA	TRBV4-1	CASSQGSGRGHGYTF	TGCGCCAGCAGCCAAGGGAGCGGAAGGGGTCACGGCTACACCTTC
TRBJ2-3	NA	TRBD1	TRBV14	CASSSGTGADTQYF	TGTGCCAGCAGCTCCGGGACAGGGGCAGATACGCAGTATTTT
TRBJ2-5	NA	TRBD1	TRBV27	CASSLGTGVVETQYF	TGTGCCAGCAGTTTAGGGACAGGGGTCGTGGAGACCCAGTACTTC
TRBJ1-2	NA	NA	TRBV7-9	CASSMDGNYGYTF	TGTGCCAGCAGCATGGACGGTAACTATGGCTACACCTTC
TRBJ2-7	NA	TRBD1	TRBV5-1	CASSLYGTGTDEQYF	TGCGCCAGCAGCTTGTACGGGACAGGGACCGACGAGCAGTACTTC
TRBJ2-1	few	TRBD2	TRBV29-1	CSVDRTSGVNEQFF	TGCAGCGTTGACAGGACTAGCGGGGTCAATGAGCAGTTCTTC
TRBJ2-2	many	TRBD2	TRBV7-3	CASSLWPSGGTGELFF	TGTGCCAGCAGCTTATGGCCCAGCGGGGGCACCGGGGAGCTGTTTTTT
TRBJ2-1	many	TRBD2	TRBV28	CASSLERGAPFNNEQFF	TGTGCCAGCAGTTTAGAGCGGGGGGCTCCCTTCAACAATGAGCAGTTCTTC
TRBJ2-1	many	NA	TRBV14	CASSQEGPYNEQFF	TGTGCCAGCAGCCAAGAAGGGCCCTACAATGAGCAGTTCTTC
TRBJ2-5	few	NA	TRBV20-1	CSARGAGDRGAETQYF	TGCAGTGCTAGAGGCGCGGGCGACAGAGGGGCAGAGACCCAGTACTTC
TRBJ2-1	many	NA	TRBV5-1	CASSLPGGVEQFF	TGCGCCAGCAGCTTGCCTGGCGGGGTTGAGCAGTTCTTC
TRBJ2-5	few	NA	TRBV4-2	CASSQGDSWTEKETQYF	TGTGCCAGCAGCCAAGGGGATTCTTGGACTGAGAAAGAGACCCAGTACTTC
TRBJ1-5	NA	NA	TRBV3-1	CASSQDPGPRLWPQHF	TGTGCCAGCAGCCAAGATCCAGGGCCCCGATTGTGGCCCCAGCATTTT
TRBJ1-1	NA	NA	TRBV18	CASSPPLVYREWGDYEAFF	TGTGCCAGCTCACCACCGTTGGTTTACAGGGAGTGGGGGGATTATGAAGCTTTCTTT
TRBJ1-2	NA	TRBD1	TRBV5-6	CASSPDRLDLVYGYTF	TGTGCCAGCAGCCCGGACAGGCTTGATTTGGTCTATGGCTACACCTTC
TRBJ1-2	NA	NA	TRBV7-9	CASSNTGGIYGYTF	TGTGCCAGCAGTAATACGGGGGGGATCTATGGCTACACCTTC
TRBJ2-5	few	NA	TRBV6-2/TRBV6-3	CASTPDQETQYF	TGTGCCAGCACCCCAGACCAAGAGACCCAGTACTTC
TRBJ1-6	few	NA	TRBV7-9	CASSLEGDNSPLHF	TGTGCCAGCAGCTTAGAAGGGGATAATTCACCCCTCCACTTT
TRBJ2-1	many	NA	TRBV13	CASSLTGEQFF	TGTGCCAGCAGCTTAACTGGTGAGCAGTTCTTC
TRBJ2-2	few	NA	TRBV11-2	CASSPRRVSGELFF	TGTGCCAGCAGCCCGAGGCGGGTTTCCGGGGAGCTGTTTTTT
TRBJ2-7	many	NA	TRBV13	CASRKRGSGYEQYF	TGTGCCAGCAGAAAAAGGGGGTCCGGTTACGAGCAGTACTTC